These 27 T cell receptor beta chains came from one sample sequenced in a study of early T cells in non-severe SARS-CoV-2 infection. TCRdb itself ran the 5' RACE reads through MiXCR, one entry per CDR3 protein. The table includes about 64,000 distinct CDR3 sequences, 15% to 20% detected once. The source was whole blood, collected at baseline. Every receptor here comes from an adult who was a healthcare worker with PCR-confirmed SARS-CoV-2 infection or an uninfected control (not recorded which).

This clonotype appeared a few times. The rearrangement uses TRBV5-4 and TRBJ2-7; 8 bases agree with TRBD1. The ends lost 4 bases at V and 2 bases at J; junction bases unmatched: 8. Germline lookup yields CDR1 SGHNT and CDR2 YYREEE (reference sequence). CDR3 size: 15 residues. CDR3 nucleotides: TGTGCCAGCAGCCCAACCCGGGACAGGACCTACGAGCAGTACTTC. Its protein product is CASSPTRDRTYEQYF. Full variable domain (outside the CDR3, taken from reference TRBV5-4 and TRBJ2-7): ETGVTQSPTHLIKTRGQQVTLRCSSQSGHNTVSWYQQALGQGPQFIFQYYREEENGRGNFPPRFSGLQFPNYSSELNVNALELDDSALYLCASSPTRDRTYEQYFGPGTRLTVT.

To note about this clonotype: A read error may account for a junction end that differs from germline. The V gene is TRBV11-2, the J gene TRBJ2-7, with 9 bases identical to TRBD1. Germline CDR1 and CDR2: SGHAT and FQNNGV. CDR3 length: 12 residues. The CDR3 reads CASSLDPGTGTF. The CDR3 coding sequence is TGTGCCAGCAGCTTAGACCCTGGGACAGGGACCTTC. The whole variable domain, remainder taken from reference TRBV11-2 and TRBJ2-7, is EAGVAQSPRYKIIEKRQSVAFWCNPISGHATLYWYQQILGQGPKLLIQFQNNGVVDDSQLPKDRFSAERLKGVDSTLKIQPAKLEDSAVYLCASSLDPGTGTFGPGTRLTVT.

There are a few counts of this clonotype. The gene calls are TRBV5-5 and TRBJ1-2, with a tentative D call TRBD1 (5 bases). This CDR3 is 17 amino acids long. Trimming pared 2 bases from V and 8 bases from J, leaving 25 bases between. Looked up from germline, CDR1 is SGHKS and CDR2 is YYEKEE (reference sequence). This CDR3 reads CASSFYISGTTSPGYTF. CDR3 DNA: TGTGCCAGCAGCTTTTATATTTCGGGGACTACGTCGCCAGGCTACACCTTC.

This clonotype came up once. The V gene is TRBV20-1, the J gene TRBJ2-3; 8 nucleotides match TRBD2. The CDR3 has 16 residues. Per germline, CDR1 DFQATT and CDR2 SNEGSKA (reference sequence). Unmatched junction bases numbered 13, after V lost 6 bases and J lost 2 bases. CDR3 DNA sequence: TGCAGTGCCAAGGGGGGAGCGGGGGCCAACACAGATACGCAGTATTTT. Protein product: CSAKGGAGANTDTQYF.

The chain has TRBV7-6 and TRBJ1-4; tentatively, D is TRBD1 (6 bases). The V end lost 8 bases, the J end lost 1 base, and 17 bases lay between the germline ends. Germline V gene sequence: CDR1 SGHVS, CDR2 FNYEAQ. This CDR3 contains 16 residues. CDR3 DNA: TGTGCCAGCGGTAAATCCGGGACACGAACTAATGAAAAACTGTTTTTT. Encoded protein: CASGKSGTRTNEKLFF.

The rearrangement joins TRBV6-5 to TRBJ2-1; a possible D gene is TRBD2 (6 bases). The CDR3 loop spans 12 amino acids. CDR1 and CDR2 from the germline V gene are MNHEY and SVGAGI. V dropped 6 bases and J dropped 10 bases, with 13 bases sitting between them. The CDR3 protein is CASSHPTREQFF. The CDR3 DNA is TGTGCCAGCAGCCACCCGACTAGGGAGCAGTTCTTC.

This clonotype was counted many times. The chain recombines TRBV20-1 with TRBJ2-1, with 11 bases that match TRBD2. This CDR3 has 18 residues. Germline assignment: CDR1 DFQATT and CDR2 SNEGSKA (reference sequence). With V trimmed by 5 bases and J by 2 bases, 14 bases remained unmatched. As DNA, the CDR3 is TGCAGTGCTCCCGTCTTTGTTAGCGGGAGGGTCCCCTACAATGAGCAGTTCTTC. It encodes CSAPVFVSGRVPYNEQFF.

This clonotype has more than one count but fewer than ten. The chain uses TRBV20-1 and TRBJ2-7; 9 bases are shared with TRBD1. The germline V gene encodes CDR1 DFQATT and CDR2 SNEGSKA (reference sequence). CDR3 size: 13 residues. Losses at the gene ends were 2 bases for V and 4 bases for J; bases not matched to a gene: 3. The CDR3 sequence: CSARSDRGYEQYF. DNA for the CDR3: TGCAGTGCTAGAAGTGACAGGGGGTACGAGCAGTACTTC.

This clonotype came up a few times. J is TRBJ1-2 and V is TRBV6-5; possibly TRBD1 for D (6 bases). The germline V and J ends were trimmed by 2 bases and 8 bases, with 12 bases remaining between them. Germline lookup yields CDR1 MNHEY and CDR2 SVGAGI. The CDR3 has 13 residues. The CDR3 DNA reads as TGTGCCAGCAGTTACGGGGCAGGGGAGGGCTACACCTTC. Protein product: CASSYGAGEGYTF.

The table lists this clonotype with a few counts. The chain employs TRBV5-1 and TRBJ2-5; TRBD1 or TRBD2 may be the D gene (5 bases each). The CDR3 has 13 amino acids. The germline V gene encodes CDR1 SGHRS and CDR2 YFSETQ. The ends were cut back, 7 bases at V and 4 bases at J, with 14 bases in the middle. The CDR3 loop reads CASALSGAETQYF. Written as DNA, the CDR3 is TGCGCCAGCGCCCTATCCGGGGCAGAGACCCAGTACTTC.

Ten or more counts support this clonotype. The rearrangement uses TRBV7-8 and TRBJ2-3; a weak D match, TRBD2 (5 bases). V was trimmed by 5 bases and J by 1 base, leaving 13 bases between them. In germline, CDR1 is SGHVS, CDR2 FQNEAQ. The CDR3 is made up of 15 amino acids. As DNA, the CDR3 is TGTGCCAGCAGCCCGAACAGAGGGCGCACAGATACGCAGTATTTT. It codes for CASSPNRGRTDTQYF. Variable domain in full (rest from reference TRBV7-8 and TRBJ2-3): GAGVSQSPRYKVAKRGQDVALRCDPISGHVSLFWYQQALGQGPEFLTYFQNEAQLDKSGLPSDRFFAERPEGSVSTLKIQRTQQEDSAVYLCASSPNRGRTDTQYFGPGTRLTVL.

This chain connects TRBV19 to TRBJ1-5; no clear D gene. Germline CDR1 LNHDA, CDR2 SQIVND (reference sequence). The V end was cut by 3 bases, the J end by 3 bases, with 12 bases between. The CDR3 totals 15 residues. CDR3 sequence (DNA): TGTGCCAGTAGTATGGCGCATAGCCCCAATCAGCCCCAGCATTTT. Amino acid sequence: CASSMAHSPNQPQHF.

The CDR3 sequence is CASSQVYYNEQFF. The CDR3 DNA follows: TGCGCCAGCAGCCAAGTGTATTACAATGAGCAGTTCTTC. The V and J genes are TRBV4-1 and TRBJ2-1; D ambiguous. The CDR3 is made up of 13 amino acids. V was trimmed by 1 base and J by 4 bases, leaving 5 bases between them. Germline lookup yields CDR1 MGHRA and CDR2 YSYEKL.

This clonotype has more than one count but fewer than ten. V usage is TRBV7-8 and J usage is TRBJ2-3; 8 bases align to TRBD2. With 0 bases clipped from V and 3 bases from J, the junction kept 8 bases outside the gene matches. This CDR3 is built from 17 residues. Germline lookup yields CDR1 SGHVS and CDR2 FQNEAQ. The CDR3: CASSLALAGRGTDTQYF. Written as DNA, the CDR3 is TGTGCCAGCAGCTTAGCCTTAGCGGGACGAGGAACAGATACGCAGTATTTT. Full variable domain (missing parts from reference TRBV7-8 and TRBJ2-3): GAGVSQSPRYKVAKRGQDVALRCDPISGHVSLFWYQQALGQGPEFLTYFQNEAQLDKSGLPSDRFFAERPEGSVSTLKIQRTQQEDSAVYLCASSLALAGRGTDTQYFGPGTRLTVL.

This clonotype occurred a few times. The V call is TRBV6-1, the J call TRBJ1-5; D is undetermined. The ends were cut back, 1 base at V and 2 bases at J, with 6 bases in the middle. This CDR3 is 14 amino acids long. The germline V gene has CDR1 MNHNS and CDR2 SASEGT. As DNA, the CDR3 is TGTGCCAGCAGTGAAGATGGGGGCAATCAGCCCCAGCATTTT. Its protein is CASSEDGGNQPQHF.

This clonotype showed up just a few times. The V gene is TRBV15, the J gene TRBJ1-1; 9 nucleotides agree with TRBD1. The J segment lost 4 bases and the V segment lost 2 bases, leaving 5 bases of the junction unmatched. The CDR3 totals 15 residues. Per the germline V gene, CDR1 is LNHNV and CDR2 is YYDKDF (reference sequence). CDR3 residues: CATSRSGQGGTEAFF. DNA for the CDR3: TGTGCCACCAGCAGATCGGGACAGGGTGGCACTGAAGCTTTCTTT.

This clonotype was seen ten or more times. This chain connects TRBV19 to TRBJ2-6, with TRBD1 matching over 7 bases. J lost 0 bases, V lost 4 bases, and 9 bases had no gene match. The CDR3 sequence is 18 residues long. From germline, CDR1 is LNHDA and CDR2 SQIVND (reference sequence). The CDR3 DNA reads TGTGCCAGTAGTACACCGGGACAGAAAAACTCTGGGGCCAACGTCCTGACTTTC. This codes for CASSTPGQKNSGANVLTF.

This clonotype was detected ten times or more. The chain joins TRBV29-1 to TRBJ1-1; D is undetermined. CDR3 length: 11 amino acids. Trimming left V 4 bases short and J 5 bases short, with 8 bases between. Germline V gene lookup returns CDR1 SQVTM and CDR2 ANQGSEA. CDR3 in DNA: TGCAGCGTTGTTCGGAAAACTGAAGCTTTCTTT. This gives the protein CSVVRKTEAFF.

The rearrangement joins TRBV12-3 or TRBV12-4 to TRBJ1-1; D gene uncertain. There are 13 residues in the CDR3. V gave up 3 bases and J gave up 4 bases, with 9 bases separating them. The CDR3 sequence: CASSFSRSTEAFF. The CDR3 bases are TGTGCCAGCAGTTTTAGTAGGTCCACTGAAGCTTTCTTT.

This clonotype has just a few counts. The gene calls are TRBV6-1 and TRBJ2-3; TRBD1 matches 7 bases. Trimming took 5 bases from V and 4 from J; bases not matched to a gene: 3. This CDR3 contains 13 residues. Germline V gives CDR1 MNHNS, CDR2 SASEGT. DNA for the CDR3: TGTGCCAGCAGTAACAGGGGTGCAGATACGCAGTATTTT. Amino acids: CASSNRGADTQYF.

This rearrangement joins TRBV5-5 to TRBJ2-5; 13 nucleotides agree with TRBD2. V dropped 4 bases and J dropped 2; count of bases not matched to a gene: 5. This CDR3 comprises 16 residues. Per germline, CDR1 SGHKS and CDR2 YYEKEE (reference sequence). The CDR3 sequence: CASSGGTSGIQETQYF. The CDR3 region has the DNA TGTGCCAGCAGCGGAGGGACTAGCGGGATTCAAGAGACCCAGTACTTC.

The chain joins TRBV5-4 to TRBJ1-5; D unresolved. The ends were cut back, 0 bases at V and 0 bases at J, with 4 bases in the middle. The CDR3 has 14 residues. Germline V gives CDR1 SGHNT, CDR2 YYREEE (reference sequence). The CDR3 DNA is TGTGCCAGCAGCTTGGCGGCTAGCAATCAGCCCCAGCATTTT. This sequence encodes CASSLAASNQPQHF.

The chain is built from TRBV18 and TRBJ2-7; no reliable D call. Germline V lookup: CDR1 KGHSH, CDR2 LQKENI. V dropped 2 bases and J dropped 2 bases, with 16 bases sitting between them. CDR3 length: 16 residues. CDR3 nucleotides: TGTGCCAGCTCACCATCGCTAGGTAATCCGGCCTACGAGCAGTACTTC. The encoded protein is CASSPSLGNPAYEQYF.

This clonotype was observed a few times. This sequence joins TRBV20-1 and TRBJ2-5; tentative D call: TRBD2 (6 bases). The V gene's germline CDR1 is DFQATT and CDR2 SNEGSKA (reference sequence). The V gene lost 4 bases and the J gene lost 1 base, with 13 bases spanning the gap. The CDR3 has 14 amino acids. CDR3 DNA sequence: TGCAGTGCTACGGGAGTCGGGGCCCAAGAGACCCAGTACTTC. Its protein product is CSATGVGAQETQYF.

The table lists this clonotype with a few counts. V usage is TRBV13 and J usage is TRBJ2-5; D is perhaps TRBD2 (5 bases). Per the germline V gene, CDR1 is PRHDT and CDR2 is FYEKMQ (reference sequence). V dropped 3 bases and J dropped 5 bases, with 13 bases sitting between them. This CDR3 contains 14 residues. DNA of the CDR3: TGTGCCAGCAGCTTTCGGACTGATTGGGAGACCCAGTACTTC. It encodes CASSFRTDWETQYF. The variable domain in full, with the rest retrieved from reference TRBV13 and TRBJ2-5, is AAGVIQSPRHLIKEKRETATLKCYPIPRHDTVYWYQQGPGQDPQFLISFYEKMQSDKGSIPDRFSAQQFSDYHSELNMSSLELGDSALYFCASSFRTDWETQYFGPGTRLLVL.

The CDR3 reads CASSRRQLSSYNSPLHF. CDR3 nucleotides: TGTGCCAGCAGCAGGCGACAGCTAAGCTCCTATAATTCACCCCTCCACTTT. The V call is TRBV7-2, the J call TRBJ1-6, with TRBD1 as a possible D gene (5 bases). The CDR3 is made up of 17 amino acids. The V and J ends lost 5 bases and 0 bases respectively, with 14 bases between them. The V gene's germline CDR1 is SGHTA and CDR2 FQGNSA.

The V and J genes are TRBV20-1 and TRBJ2-7, with D perhaps matching TRBD2 (6 bases). The CDR3 extends over 14 amino acids. Germline V gives CDR1 DFQATT, CDR2 SNEGSKA (reference sequence). The germline V and J ends were trimmed by 3 bases and 2 bases, with 14 bases remaining between them. The CDR3 protein is CSASIPGLTYEQYF. The CDR3 nucleotides read TGCAGTGCTAGTATCCCGGGACTTACCTACGAGCAGTACTTC.